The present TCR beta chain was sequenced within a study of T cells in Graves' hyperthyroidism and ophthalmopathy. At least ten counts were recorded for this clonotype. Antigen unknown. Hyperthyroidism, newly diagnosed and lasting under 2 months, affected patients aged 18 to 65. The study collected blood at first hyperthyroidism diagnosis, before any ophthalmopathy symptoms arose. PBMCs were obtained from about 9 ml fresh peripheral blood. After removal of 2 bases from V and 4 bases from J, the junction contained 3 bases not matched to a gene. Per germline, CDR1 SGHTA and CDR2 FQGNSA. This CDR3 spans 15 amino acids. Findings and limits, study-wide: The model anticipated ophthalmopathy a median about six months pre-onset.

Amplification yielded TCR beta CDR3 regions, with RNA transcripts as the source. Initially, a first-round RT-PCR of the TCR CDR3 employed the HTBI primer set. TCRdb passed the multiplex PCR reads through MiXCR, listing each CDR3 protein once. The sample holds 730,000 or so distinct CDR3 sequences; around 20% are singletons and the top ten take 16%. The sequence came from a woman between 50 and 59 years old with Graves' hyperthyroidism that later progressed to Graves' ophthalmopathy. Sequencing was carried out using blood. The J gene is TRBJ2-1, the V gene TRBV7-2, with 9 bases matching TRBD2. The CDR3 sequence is CASSLSSGIYNEQFF. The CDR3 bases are TGTGCCAGCAGCTTATCTAGCGGGATTTACAATGAGCAGTTCTTC. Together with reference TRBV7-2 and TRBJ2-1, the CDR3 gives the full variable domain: GAGVSQSPSNKVTEKGKDVELRCDPISGHTALYWYRQSLGQGLEFLIYFQGNSAPDKSGLPSDRFSAERTGGSVSTLTIQRTQQEDSAVYLCASSLSSGIYNEQFFGPGTRLTVL.